One sample yielded the 6 T cell receptor beta chains listed below, sequenced in a study of T cells in Graves' hyperthyroidism and ophthalmopathy. Amplification yielded TCR beta CDR3 regions, with RNA transcripts as the source. First-round RT-PCR with HTBI primers amplified the TCR CDR3 region. TCRdb re-called the multiplex PCR reads through MiXCR, storing one row per CDR3 protein. This repertoire shows around 370,000 distinct CDR3 sequences, under 20% found once; its top ten account for 40%. Sequencing input: blood. The origin of the receptors is a man younger than 30 with Graves' ophthalmopathy.

This clonotype has at least ten counts. The genes are TRBV5-5 and TRBJ2-3; D is unclear. CDR1 and CDR2 (germline): SGHKS, YYEKEE (reference sequence). This CDR3 has 15 residues. V lost 4 bases and J 0 bases, leaving 12 bases between the germline ends. CDR3 in DNA: TGTGCCAGCAGCCCCTATCGGACCAGCACAGATACGCAGTATTTT. This gives the protein CASSPYRTSTDTQYF.

This clonotype was recorded at least ten times. The chain links TRBV3-1 to TRBJ2-7; the D is unclear. This CDR3 region has 13 residues. Trimming pared 4 bases from V and 3 bases from J, leaving 10 bases between. Germline assignment: CDR1 LGHDT and CDR2 YNNKEL (reference sequence). CDR3 region: CASSLDINYEQYF. DNA of the CDR3: TGTGCCAGCAGCCTTGACATAAACTACGAGCAGTACTTC.

This clonotype was counted many times. The gene calls are TRBV6-2 or TRBV6-3 and TRBJ2-1, with D possibly being TRBD2 (5 bases). CDR3 length: 15 residues. Germline V gene sequence: CDR1 MNHEY, CDR2 SVGEGT. Trimming took 7 bases from V and 9 from J, leaving 22 bases between them. CDR3 protein: CASILSLRGRVEQFF. The CDR3 bases are TGTGCCAGCATCCTCTCGCTTCGGGGAAGGGTTGAGCAGTTCTTC.

The rearrangement links TRBV28 to TRBJ2-1; 7 bases align to TRBD1. V lost 5 bases to trimming and J lost 10 bases; unmatched junction nucleotides: 5. This CDR3 comprises 12 residues. Germline-derived CDR1 and CDR2 are MDHEN and SYDVKM. The CDR3: CASSLRDREQFF. DNA of the CDR3: TGTGCCAGCAGTCTCAGGGACAGAGAGCAGTTCTTC. Complete variable domain (other parts from reference TRBV28 and TRBJ2-1): DVKVTQSSRYLVKRTGEKVFLECVQDMDHENMFWYRQDPGLGLRLIYFSYDVKMKEKGDIPEGYSVSREKKERFSLILESASTNQTSMYLCASSLRDREQFFGPGTRLTVL.

The gene calls are TRBV6-2 or TRBV6-3 and TRBJ1-1, with 8 nucleotides matching TRBD1. After removal of 6 bases from V and 3 bases from J, the junction contained 3 bases not matched to a gene. Germline V gives CDR1 MNHEY, CDR2 SVGEGT. This CDR3 is built from 13 residues. The CDR3 loop is CASRAGQDTEAFF. DNA for the CDR3: TGTGCCAGCAGGGCGGGACAGGACACTGAAGCTTTCTTT.

This clonotype was detected many times. The V and J genes are TRBV28 and TRBJ2-7, with TRBD1 as a possible D gene (5 bases). CDR1 and CDR2 (germline): MDHEN, SYDVKM. Trimming pared 4 bases from V and 0 bases from J, leaving 16 bases between. The CDR3 runs 16 residues. CDR3 loop: CASSSLPLRGSYEQYF. For the CDR3, the DNA is TGTGCCAGCAGTTCTCTTCCCCTTAGGGGCTCCTACGAGCAGTACTTC.